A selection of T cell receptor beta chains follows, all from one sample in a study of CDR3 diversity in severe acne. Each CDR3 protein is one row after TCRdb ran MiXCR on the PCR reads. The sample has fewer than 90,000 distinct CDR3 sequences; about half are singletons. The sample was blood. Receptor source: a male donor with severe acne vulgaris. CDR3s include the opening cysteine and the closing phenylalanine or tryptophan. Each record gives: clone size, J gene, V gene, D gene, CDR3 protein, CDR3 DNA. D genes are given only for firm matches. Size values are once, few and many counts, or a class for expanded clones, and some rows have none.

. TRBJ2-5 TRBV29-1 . CSLQGQGWETQYF TGCAGCCTTCAGGGGCAAGGGTGGGAGACCCAGTACTTC
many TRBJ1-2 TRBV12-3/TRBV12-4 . CASSLAGTPYGYTF TGTGCCAGCAGTTTAGCGGGGACTCCGTATGGCTACACCTTC
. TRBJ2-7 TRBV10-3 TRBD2 CAISESLAGGFYEQYF TGTGCCATCAGTGAGTCCCTAGCGGGAGGGTTCTACGAGCAGTACTTC
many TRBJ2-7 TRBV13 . CASSLGGGTISYEQYF TGTGCCAGCAGCTTAGGAGGTGGTACCATCTCCTACGAGCAGTACTTC
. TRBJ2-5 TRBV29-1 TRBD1 CSVRSRQGQETQYF TGCAGCGTCAGAAGTCGACAGGGACAAGAGACCCAGTACTTC
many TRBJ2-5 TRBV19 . CASSIAATMETQYF TGTGCCAGTAGTATTGCAGCGACGATGGAGACCCAGTACTTC
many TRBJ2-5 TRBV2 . CASLRQAQETQYF TGTGCCAGCTTGAGACAAGCCCAAGAGACCCAGTACTTC
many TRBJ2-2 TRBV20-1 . CSARGGALTGELFF TGCAGTGCCCGCGGAGGGGCACTCACCGGGGAGCTGTTTTTT
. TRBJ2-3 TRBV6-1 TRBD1 CASRPLWTGGNTDTQYF TGTGCCAGCAGACCCCTTTGGACAGGGGGCAACACAGATACGCAGTATTTT
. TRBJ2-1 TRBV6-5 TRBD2 CASRSSGKPFF TGTGCCAGCAGATCTAGCGGGAAGCCGTTCTTC